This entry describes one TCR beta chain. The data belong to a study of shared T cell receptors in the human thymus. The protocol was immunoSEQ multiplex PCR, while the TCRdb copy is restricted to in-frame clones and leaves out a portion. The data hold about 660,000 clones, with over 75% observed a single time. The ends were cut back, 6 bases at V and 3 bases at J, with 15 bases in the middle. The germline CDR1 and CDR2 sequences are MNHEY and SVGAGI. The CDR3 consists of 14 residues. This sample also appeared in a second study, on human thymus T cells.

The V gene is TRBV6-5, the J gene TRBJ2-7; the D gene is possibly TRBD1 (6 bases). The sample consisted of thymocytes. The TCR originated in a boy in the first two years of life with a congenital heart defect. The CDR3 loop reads CASSSRRGHYEQYF. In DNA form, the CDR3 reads TGTGCCAGCAGCTCCCGCCGGGGACACTACGAGCAGTACTTC.